This TCR beta chain is drawn from a study of cytomegalovirus exposure and HLA in healthy donors. Notes on this clone: Its specificity is not known.

Notes on the study in general: Prior analysis indicated that the majority of TCR beta V segments exhibited productivity approximately 87% or approximately 30% of the time. TCR beta V- and J-gene trimming, according to a later analysis, was linked to a missense DCLRE1C variant. Altogether, 164 TCR beta chains were recorded as cytomegalovirus-associated.

V gave up 8 bases and J gave up 2 bases, with 19 bases separating them. Germline CDR1 MNHEY, CDR2 SVGAGI. The CDR3 consists of 15 residues. The PCR used 60 Vbeta and 13 Jbeta primers. Assay: immunoSEQ multiplex PCR; the TCRdb copy retains only in-frame clones and omits some. The data hold 90,000 to 120,000 clones, with about 74% observed a single time. The sequence derives from a middle-aged woman in good health and CMV-seropositive. This chain joins TRBV6-5 and TRBJ2-7; weak D call: TRBD1 (7 bases). Sequenced: PBMCs. Here the CDR3 DNA reads TGTGCCAGCCATCAAGGAGGGGGACAGACCTACGAGCAGTACTTC. Translating it yields CASHQGGGQTYEQYF.